This T cell receptor beta chain derives from a study of blood T cell repertoires in COVID-19. Across the whole study: The cDNA or gDNA used as material had been derived from T cells, B-cell-depleted T cells, or PBMCs.

This CDR3 is 13 amino acids long. Per germline, CDR1 GTSNPN and CDR2 SVGIG (reference sequence). Unmatched junction bases numbered 3, after V lost 4 bases and J lost 8 bases. In the source study's methods: Reference gene primer amplification yielded estimated nucleated cell counts. Sequencing was performed with immunoSEQ multiplex PCR; in TCRdb, only in-frame clones are kept and a portion is missing. The V and J calls and clone size come from that table; D and trimming were worked out from the DNA. The sample carries tens of thousands of clones, more than 75% recorded once. This chain uses TRBV30 with TRBJ1-6, with 9 bases aligning to TRBD1. Sequencing used peripheral blood. The source of this sequence is a man aged 55 to 69 with active COVID-19. CDR3 amino acids: CAWTGQGHSPLHF. In DNA form, the CDR3 reads TGTGCCTGGACAGGACAGGGGCATTCACCCCTCCACTTT. The full variable domain, rest sourced from reference TRBV30 and TRBJ1-6, is SQTIHQWPATLVQPVGSPLSLECTVEGTSNPNLYWYRQAAGRGLQLLFYSVGIGQISSEVPQNLSASRPQDRQFILSSKKLLLSDSGFYLCAWTGQGHSPLHFGNGTRLTVT.